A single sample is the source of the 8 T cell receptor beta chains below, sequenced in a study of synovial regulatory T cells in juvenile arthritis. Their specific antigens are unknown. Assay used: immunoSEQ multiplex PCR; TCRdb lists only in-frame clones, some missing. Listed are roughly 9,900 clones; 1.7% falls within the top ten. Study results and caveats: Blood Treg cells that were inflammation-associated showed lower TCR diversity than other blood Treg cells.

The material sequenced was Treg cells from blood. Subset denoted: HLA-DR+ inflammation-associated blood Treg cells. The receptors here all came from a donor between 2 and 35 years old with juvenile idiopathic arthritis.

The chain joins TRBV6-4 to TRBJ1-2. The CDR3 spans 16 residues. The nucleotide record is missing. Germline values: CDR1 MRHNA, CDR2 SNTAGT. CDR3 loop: CASSDSKGDFPYGYTF.

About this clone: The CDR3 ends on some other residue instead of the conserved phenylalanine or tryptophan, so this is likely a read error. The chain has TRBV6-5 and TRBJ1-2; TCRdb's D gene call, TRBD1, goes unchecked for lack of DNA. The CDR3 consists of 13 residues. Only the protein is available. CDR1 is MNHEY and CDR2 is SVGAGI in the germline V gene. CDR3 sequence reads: CASSGQGSYGYTL.

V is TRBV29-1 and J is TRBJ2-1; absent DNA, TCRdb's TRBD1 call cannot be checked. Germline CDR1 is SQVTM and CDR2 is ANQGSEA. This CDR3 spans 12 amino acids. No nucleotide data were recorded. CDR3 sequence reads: CSVGTPTNEQFF.

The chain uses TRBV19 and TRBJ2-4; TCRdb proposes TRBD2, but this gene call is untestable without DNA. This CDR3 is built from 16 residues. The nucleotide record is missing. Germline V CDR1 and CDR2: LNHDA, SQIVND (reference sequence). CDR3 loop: CASSIGGGLSKNIQYF.

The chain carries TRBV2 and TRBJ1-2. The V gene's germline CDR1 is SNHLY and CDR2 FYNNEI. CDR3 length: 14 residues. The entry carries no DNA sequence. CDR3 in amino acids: CASCLEASNYGHTF. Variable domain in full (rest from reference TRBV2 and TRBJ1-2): EPEVTQTPSHQVTQMGQEVILRCVPISNHLYFYWYRQILGQKVEFLVSFYNNEISEKSEIFDDQFSVERPDGSNFTLKIRSTKLEDSAMYFCASCLEASNYGHTFGSGTRLTVV.

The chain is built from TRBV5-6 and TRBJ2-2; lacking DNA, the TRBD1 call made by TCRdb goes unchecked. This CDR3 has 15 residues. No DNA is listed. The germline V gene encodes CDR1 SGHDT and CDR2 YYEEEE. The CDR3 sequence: CASSWTGVFTGELFF.

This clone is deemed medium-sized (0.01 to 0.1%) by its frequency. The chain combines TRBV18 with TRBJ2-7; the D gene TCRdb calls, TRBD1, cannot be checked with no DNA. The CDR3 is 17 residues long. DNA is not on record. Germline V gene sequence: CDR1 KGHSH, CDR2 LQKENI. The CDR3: CASSPRPTITGDGEQYF. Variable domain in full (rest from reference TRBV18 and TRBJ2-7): NAGVMQNPRHLVRRRGQEARLRCSPMKGHSHVYWYRQLPEEGLKFMVYLQKENIIDESGMPKERFSAEFPKEGPSILRIQQVVRGDSAAYFCASSPRPTITGDGEQYFGPGTRLTVT.

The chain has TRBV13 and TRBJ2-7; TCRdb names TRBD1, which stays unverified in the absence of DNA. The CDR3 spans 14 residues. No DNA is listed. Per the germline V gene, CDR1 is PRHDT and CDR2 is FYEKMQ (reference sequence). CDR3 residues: CASSLMGSTYEQYV.